These 2 T cell receptor beta chains originate from one sample sequenced in a study of T cell responses to AZD1222 COVID-19 vaccine. Profiled with immunoSEQ multiplex PCR; TCRdb holds only in-frame clones, not every one. The table lists roughly 110,000 clones, about nine tenths of them singletons. Sample: peripheral blood, taken on day 0 of AZD1222 vaccination. The receptors come from an adult in good health.

The V and J genes are TRBV23-1 and TRBJ2-1; TRBD2 matches at 13 bases. TRBV23-1 counts as an open reading frame of uncertain function. J gave up 6 bases and V 0 bases, and 8 bases lay outside the gene matches. The CDR3 runs to 18 residues. This chain's CDR3 is CASSQSTSGRPLGNEQFF. The CDR3 DNA reads as TGCGCCAGCAGTCAATCGACTAGCGGGAGGCCTTTAGGCAATGAGCAGTTCTTC.

The sample holds a few counts of this clone. The chain employs TRBV18 and TRBJ2-3; D call uncertain. The germline V gene has CDR1 KGHSH and CDR2 LQKENI. The V end lost 2 bases, the J end lost 6 bases, and 9 bases lay between the germline ends. The CDR3 runs to 13 residues. The CDR3 bases are TGTGCCAGCTCACCAGAATTGAGGGATACGCAGTATTTT. It specifies CASSPELRDTQYF.